The rows below give T cell receptor beta chains drawn from one sample of a study of shared clonotypes between healthy human individuals. The repertoire was sequenced with immunoSEQ multiplex PCR; TCRdb's copy has only in-frame clones and lacks some. Of 2 million to 2.5 million clones in the sample, approximately 95% were seen once. Sequenced sample: naive CD4+ T cells from PBMCs. The receptors shown here come from a man between 18 and 35 years old in good health. Some clones in this sample may be carry-over from other donors' samples. CDR3s include the opening cysteine and the closing phenylalanine or tryptophan. The D gene is left open where the match is weak. Rows may omit the clone size; those that give it use once, few, many or a size class.

>TRBV30|TRBJ1-2|TRBD1|-
TGTGCCTCCCAGGAGTGGGGACAGTTAATTTCTGGCTACACCTTC
CASQEWGQLISGYTF
>TRBV28|TRBJ2-3|-|-
TGTGCCAGCAGACAGGACAGCCATACGCAGTATTTT
CASRQDSHTQYF
>TRBV10-3|TRBJ2-7|-|-
TGTGCCATCAGGGTGGGCAACGAGCAGTACTTC
CAIRVGNEQYF
>TRBV19|TRBJ2-1|TRBD2|-
TGTGCCAGTAGTATAGGCGGGAGGGAGATTGAGCAGTTCTTC
CASSIGGREIEQFF
>TRBV5-1|TRBJ2-7|TRBD2|-
TGCGCCAGCAGCTTGGCGGCGCGGGGGGGGTACGAGCAGTACTTC
CASSLAARGGYEQYF
>TRBV28|TRBJ2-7|-|-
TGTGCCAGCAGTTTGACAGGCCCCTACGAGCAGTACTTC
CASSLTGPYEQYF
>TRBV7-2|TRBJ2-5|-|-
TGTGCCAGCAGCTTAGGCGGTGGGATTTGGGAGACCCAGTACTTC
CASSLGGGIWETQYF
>TRBV18|TRBJ1-1|-|-
TGTGCCAGCTCACCAAGGTCTCTAGGGTTGTTTGCTGAAGCTTTCTTT
CASSPRSLGLFAEAFF
>TRBV7-8|TRBJ1-5|-|-
TGTGCCAGCAGCTGGAAAGGGGATCAGCCCCAGCATTTT
CASSWKGDQPQHF
>TRBV4-2|TRBJ2-1|TRBD2|-
TGTGCCAGCAGCCAAGGACTAGCCCGCTCCTACAATGAGCAGTTCTTC
CASSQGLARSYNEQFF
>TRBV30|TRBJ2-4|-|-
TGTGCCTGGAGTACTGACAGCTACCAAAACATTCAGTACTTC
CAWSTDSYQNIQYF
>TRBV19|TRBJ2-1|TRBD2|-
TGTGCCAGTAGTATAGGAGGACCCGGGACTAAGGGAACAGTGGGGAACAATGAGCAGTTCTTC
CASSIGGPGTKGTVGNNEQFF
>TRBV5-6|TRBJ1-5|-|-
TGTGCCAGCAGCTTGGGGCAGGGTGGTAATCAGCCCCAGCATTTT
CASSLGQGGNQPQHF
>TRBV10-3|TRBJ1-2|TRBD1|-
TGTGCCATCAAAGGACAGGGTAACTATGGCTACACCTTC
CAIKGQGNYGYTF
>TRBV7-2|TRBJ2-1|-|-
TGTGCCAGCAGCTTAGAGGGAACCGTGGGGAATGAGCAGTTCTTC
CASSLEGTVGNEQFF
>TRBV7-8|TRBJ2-1|-|-
TGTGCCAGCAGCTTAGGTTTAGCCGCCGATGAGCAGTTCTTC
CASSLGLAADEQFF
>TRBV18|TRBJ2-7|TRBD2|-
TGTGCCAGCTCACCTAAGACTAGCGGGAGTTCCTACGAGCAGTACTTC
CASSPKTSGSSYEQYF
>TRBV7-2|TRBJ2-7|TRBD2|-
TGTGCCAGCAGCTTAAGACCCGGGACTAGCGGGGACTACGAGCAGTACTTC
CASSLRPGTSGDYEQYF
>TRBV6-6|TRBJ2-5|-|-
TGTGCCAGCAGCCCTCGGGAGACCCAGTACTTC
CASSPRETQYF
>TRBV5-1|TRBJ2-7|TRBD1|-
TGCGCCAGCAGCTTAGGGACAGCCCTGAACGAGCAGTACTTC
CASSLGTALNEQYF
>TRBV7-3|TRBJ2-1|TRBD1|-
TGTGCCAGCAGCCGATCTGCTAGGGGACAGAGCTTAAGCTCCTACAATGAGCAGTTCTTC
CASSRSARGQSLSSYNEQFF
>TRBV6-6|TRBJ2-7|-|-
TGTGCCAGCAGTCCCTATGGGGTTAGCTCCTACGAGCAGTACTTC
CASSPYGVSSYEQYF
>TRBV6-1|TRBJ2-7|TRBD2|-
TGTGCCAGCAGTGGGATGACTAGCGGATCCTACGAGCAGTACTTC
CASSGMTSGSYEQYF
>TRBV2|TRBJ2-7|-|-
TGTGCCAGCACCCGGGACGGCTACGAGCAGTACTTC
CASTRDGYEQYF
>TRBV5-1|TRBJ2-3|-|-
TGCGCCAGCAGCACCAAACAGGGTCCCACAGATACGCAGTATTTT
CASSTKQGPTDTQYF
>TRBV7-3|TRBJ2-1|-|-
TGTGCCAGCACCCTCTCCCGGGATCCGGGGAATGAGCAGTTCTTC
CASTLSRDPGNEQFF
>TRBV28|TRBJ1-2|-|-
TGTGCCGCTTCGCGACAGCGCTATGGCTACACCTTC
CAASRQRYGYTF
>TRBV7-9|TRBJ2-1|-|once
TGTGCCAGCAGCCGCGGGGCGGGGGAGCAGTTCTTC
CASSRGAGEQFF
>TRBV7-9|TRBJ1-2|-|-
TGTGCCAGCAGCTCAGAAGGGAGGGACTATGGCTACACCTTC
CASSSEGRDYGYTF
>TRBV7-9|TRBJ2-3|-|-
TGTGCCAGCAGCCTAACCATCACGACAGATACGCAGTATTTT
CASSLTITTDTQYF
>TRBV30|TRBJ1-3|-|-
TGTGCCCGACAGTACTCTGGAAACACCATATATTTT
CARQYSGNTIYF
>TRBV7-9|TRBJ1-2|-|-
TGTGCCAGCAGTCCAGGGCGCGGGATGTATGGCTACACCTTC
CASSPGRGMYGYTF
>TRBV5-1|TRBJ2-7|-|-
TGCGCCAGCAGCTCGGATCCCGGACTGAGGGGCGAGCAGTACTTC
CASSSDPGLRGEQYF
>TRBV2|TRBJ2-2|TRBD1|-
TGTGCCAGCAGAGCGCGGACAGGGGGGAACACCGGGGAGCTGTTTTTT
CASRARTGGNTGELFF
>TRBV27|TRBJ2-7|TRBD1|-
TGTGCCAGCAGTTTAGGGTTGGGGACAGGGCCTCCCTACGAGCAGTACTTC
CASSLGLGTGPPYEQYF
>TRBV6-6|TRBJ1-1|-|-
TGTGCCAGCAGAGACGGCCTGGGGAACACTGAAGCTTTCTTT
CASRDGLGNTEAFF
>TRBV5-1|TRBJ2-3|TRBD1|-
TGCGCCAGCAGCACTCCAAGGGGGCCCTCAGATACGCAGTATTTT
CASSTPRGPSDTQYF
>TRBV11-3|TRBJ2-5|TRBD1|-
TGTGCCAGCAGCTCCGGGACAGGCTATGGAGGGGAGACCCAGTACTTC
CASSSGTGYGGETQYF
>TRBV5-1|TRBJ2-1|TRBD2|-
TGCGCCAGCAGCTTAACTAGCGGGACGTCATACAATGAGCAGTTCTTC
CASSLTSGTSYNEQFF
>TRBV14|TRBJ1-4|TRBD1|-
TGTGCCAGCAGCCGCGGGACAGGGGGAGGTGAAAAACTGTTTTTT
CASSRGTGGGEKLFF
>TRBV11-2|TRBJ2-7|-|-
TGTGCCAGCAGCACTCCACGACTGGAGGAGCAGTACTTC
CASSTPRLEEQYF
>TRBV14|TRBJ2-1|-|-
TGTGCCAGCAGCCAAGTGGGGCGGCAGTTCTTC
CASSQVGRQFF
>TRBV28|TRBJ1-1|-|-
TGTGCCAGCAAAGTCCGTACAGCTGAAGCTTTCTTT
CASKVRTAEAFF
>TRBV9|TRBJ2-7|-|-
TGTGCCAGCAGCGTAGGGTCGGGGGCTGGTCTCGAGCAGTACTTC
CASSVGSGAGLEQYF
>TRBV28|TRBJ2-7|TRBD1|-
TGTGCCAGCAGTCCGGGACAGGACTCCTACGAGCAGTACTTC
CASSPGQDSYEQYF
>TRBV7-9|TRBJ2-1|-|-
TGTGCCAGCAGCACAACAGGGCTCTACAATGAGCAGTTCTTC
CASSTTGLYNEQFF
>TRBV4-1|TRBJ1-1|TRBD1|once
TGCGCCAGCAGCCAAGATGTCCGACAGGGGTTGAACACTGAAGCTTTCTTT
CASSQDVRQGLNTEAFF
>TRBV11-2|TRBJ2-4|-|once
TGTGCCAGCAGCTTGTATCTACAAGGCAAAAACATTCAGTACTTC
CASSLYLQGKNIQYF
>TRBV18|TRBJ2-7|-|-
TGTGCCAGCTCACCAACGGACAGCACCTACGAGCAGTACTTC
CASSPTDSTYEQYF
>TRBV19|TRBJ1-5|-|-
TGTGCCACTAAAAAGGGTGGCCAGGGGAATGGTCAGCCCCAGCATTTT
CATKKGGQGNGQPQHF
>TRBV23-1|TRBJ1-5|-|-
TGCGCCAGCAGCCTAAGAAACAACGCGGACAGACTCAATCAGCCCCAGCATTTT
CASSLRNNADRLNQPQHF
>TRBV7-9|TRBJ2-3|TRBD2|-
TGTGCCAGCAGCTTAGGATTGGGACTAGCGGTAACAGATACGCAGTATTTT
CASSLGLGLAVTDTQYF
>TRBV28|TRBJ1-3|TRBD1|-
TGTGCCAGCACCGGGACAGGGAACACCATATATTTT
CASTGTGNTIYF
>TRBV18|TRBJ2-3|TRBD1|-
TGTGCCAGCTCACTAGGACAGGGAACAGATACGCAGTATTTT
CASSLGQGTDTQYF
>TRBV7-3|TRBJ2-2|TRBD2|few
TGTGCCAGCAGCTCCCTGGGGGGAGGGACCGGGGAGCTGTTTTTT
CASSSLGGGTGELFF